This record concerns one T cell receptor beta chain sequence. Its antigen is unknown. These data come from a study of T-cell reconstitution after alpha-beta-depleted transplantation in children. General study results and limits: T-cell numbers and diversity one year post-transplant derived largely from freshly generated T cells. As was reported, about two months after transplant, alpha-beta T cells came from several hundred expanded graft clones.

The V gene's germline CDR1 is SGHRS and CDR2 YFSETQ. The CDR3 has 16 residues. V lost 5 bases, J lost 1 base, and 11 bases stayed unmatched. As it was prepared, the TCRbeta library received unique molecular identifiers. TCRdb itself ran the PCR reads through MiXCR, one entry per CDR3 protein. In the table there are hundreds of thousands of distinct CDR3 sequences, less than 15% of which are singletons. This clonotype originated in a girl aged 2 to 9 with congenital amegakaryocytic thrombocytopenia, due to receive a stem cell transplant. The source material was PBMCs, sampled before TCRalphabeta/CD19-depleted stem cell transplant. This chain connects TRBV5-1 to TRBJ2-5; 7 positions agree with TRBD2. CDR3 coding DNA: TGCGCCAGCAGGGGAGATGGAGCGGGATCCCAAGAGACCCAGTACTTC. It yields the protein CASRGDGAGSQETQYF.